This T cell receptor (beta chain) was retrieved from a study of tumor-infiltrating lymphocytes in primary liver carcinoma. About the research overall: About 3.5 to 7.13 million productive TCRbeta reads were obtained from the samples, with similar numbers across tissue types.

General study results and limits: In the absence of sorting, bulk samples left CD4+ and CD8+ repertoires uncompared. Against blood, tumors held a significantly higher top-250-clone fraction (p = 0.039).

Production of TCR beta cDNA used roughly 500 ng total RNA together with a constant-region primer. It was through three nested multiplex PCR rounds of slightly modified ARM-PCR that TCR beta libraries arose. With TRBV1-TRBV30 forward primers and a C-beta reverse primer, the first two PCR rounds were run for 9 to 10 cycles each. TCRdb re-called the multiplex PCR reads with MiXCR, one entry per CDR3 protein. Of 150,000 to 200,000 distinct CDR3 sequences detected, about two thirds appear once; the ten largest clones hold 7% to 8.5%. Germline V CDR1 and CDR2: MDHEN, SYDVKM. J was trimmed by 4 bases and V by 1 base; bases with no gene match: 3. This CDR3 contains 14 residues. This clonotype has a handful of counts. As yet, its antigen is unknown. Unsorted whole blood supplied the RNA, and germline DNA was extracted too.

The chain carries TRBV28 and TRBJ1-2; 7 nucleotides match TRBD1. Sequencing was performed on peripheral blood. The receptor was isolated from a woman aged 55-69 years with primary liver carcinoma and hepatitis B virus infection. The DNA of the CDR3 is TGTGCCAGCAGTTTATCGGGACAGCCCTATGGCTACACCTTC. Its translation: CASSLSGQPYGYTF.